This entry lists 17 T cell receptor beta chains sequenced from one sample in a study of cytomegalovirus exposure and HLA in healthy donors. Use of 60 Vbeta and 13 Jbeta primers characterized the PCR. Clones were read by immunoSEQ multiplex PCR, and TCRdb kept only the in-frame ones, dropping some. This repertoire includes tens of thousands of clones. Sequenced input: PBMCs. Receptor source: a girl between 10 and 17 years old in good health and CMV-seropositive.

The V gene is TRBV5-4, the J gene TRBJ2-1, with D possibly matching TRBD1 (6 bases). Germline V gene lookup returns CDR1 SGHNT and CDR2 YYREEE (reference sequence). The ends were cut back, 0 bases at V and 2 bases at J, with 9 bases in the middle. This CDR3 comprises 15 residues. CDR3: CASSLGQETYNEQFF. DNA of the CDR3: TGTGCCAGCAGCTTGGGACAGGAGACCTACAATGAGCAGTTCTTC. The entire variable domain, with the rest obtained from reference TRBV5-4 and TRBJ2-1, is as follows: ETGVTQSPTHLIKTRGQQVTLRCSSQSGHNTVSWYQQALGQGPQFIFQYYREEENGRGNFPPRFSGLQFPNYSSELNVNALELDDSALYLCASSLGQETYNEQFFGPGTRLTVL.

As for this clone: The sample carries other DNA sequences with the same CDR3. V and J are TRBV29-1 and TRBJ2-5; 8 bases match TRBD1. This CDR3 contains 12 residues. V gave up 3 bases and J gave up 4 bases; unmatched junction bases: 1. The germline V gene encodes CDR1 SQVTM and CDR2 ANQGSEA. The CDR3: CSVDGQGETQYF. The DNA of the CDR3 is TGCAGCGTTGACGGACAGGGAGAGACCCAGTACTTC.

The V and J genes are TRBV19 and TRBJ1-2; weak D call: TRBD1 (5 bases). V was cut by 3 bases and J by 3 bases, with 5 bases left in between. Germline CDR1 and CDR2: LNHDA and SQIVND (reference sequence). The CDR3 sequence is 12 residues long. The CDR3 DNA sequence: TGTGCCAGTAGTATCAGGGACTATGGCTACACCTTC. It encodes CASSIRDYGYTF.

V and J are TRBV5-8 and TRBJ1-1; 7 bases agree with TRBD1. Germline-derived CDR1 and CDR2 are SGHTS and YDEGEE. V trimming: 2 bases; J trimming: 1 base; junction bases outside the gene matches: 11. The CDR3 contains 17 residues. The CDR3 nucleotides are TGTGCCAGCAGCTTAGGACAGGCTGGGGGCCCGAACACTGAAGCTTTCTTT. This codes for CASSLGQAGGPNTEAFF.

The rearrangement joins TRBV4-1 to TRBJ2-3, with a weak D call TRBD2 (7 bases). CDR3 length: 17 residues. Germline V gives CDR1 MGHRA, CDR2 YSYEKL. V lost 1 base and J 6 bases, leaving 20 bases between the germline ends. The CDR3 region is CASSQGPPGGAGDTQYF. As DNA, the CDR3 is TGCGCCAGCAGCCAAGGCCCCCCGGGGGGCGCAGGGGATACGCAGTATTTT.

The chain recombines TRBV4-3 with TRBJ2-5; 15 positions match TRBD2. The germline gives CDR1 LGHNA, CDR2 YSLEER. J was trimmed by 5 bases and V by 1 base; bases with no gene match: 2. The CDR3 consists of 16 residues. The CDR3 is CASSQGGLAGGETQYF. CDR3 in DNA: TGCGCCAGCAGCCAAGGGGGACTAGCGGGGGGTGAGACCCAGTACTTC.

The chain combines TRBV4-1 with TRBJ2-1; D remains ambiguous. Germline V gene sequence: CDR1 MGHRA, CDR2 YSYEKL. This CDR3 comprises 13 residues. V lost 0 bases to trimming and J lost 8 bases, with 8 bases between them. The CDR3 DNA follows: TGCGCCAGCAGCCAAGAATCGCGCTATGAGCAGTTCTTC. This sequence encodes CASSQESRYEQFF.

V and J are TRBV10-3 and TRBJ2-7; TRBD1 aligns across 10 bases. CDR1 and CDR2 (germline): ENHRY, SYGVKD. CDR3 length equals 15 residues. With V trimmed by 10 bases and J by 5 bases, 14 bases remained unmatched. The CDR3 nucleotides are TGTGCCAGCAACCGGGACAGGGGACTCCAGCACGAGCAGTACGTC. It translates to CASNRDRGLQHEQYV.

The chain couples TRBV14 to TRBJ2-7, with 8 bases lining up with TRBD1. The CDR3 is 15 amino acids. Germline assignment: CDR1 SGHDN and CDR2 FVKESK. J gave up 5 bases and V 8 bases, and 14 bases lay outside the gene matches. CDR3 residues: CASRGQGYVPNEQYV. In nucleotides, the CDR3 is TGTGCCAGCCGTGGACAGGGATACGTGCCGAACGAGCAGTACGTC.

The rearrangement joins TRBV5-4 to TRBJ1-1, with D maybe TRBD1 (6 bases). CDR3 length equals 15 residues. Germline values: CDR1 SGHNT, CDR2 YYREEE (reference sequence). The V gene lost 4 bases and the J gene lost 0 bases, with 13 bases spanning the gap. The CDR3: CASSPQGTMNTEAFF. In DNA form, the CDR3 reads TGTGCCAGCAGCCCACAGGGTACGATGAACACTGAAGCTTTCTTT.

This chain connects TRBV7-9 to TRBJ2-1, with no clear D. Per germline, CDR1 SEHNR and CDR2 FQNEAQ (reference sequence). V lost 0 bases, J lost 10 bases, and 10 bases lay in between. This CDR3 is built from 13 residues. As DNA, the CDR3 is TGTGCCAGCAGCTTAGCGCCTCGAGAAGAGCAGTTCTTC. It encodes CASSLAPREEQFF.

J is TRBJ2-7 and V is TRBV4-1; TRBD2 aligns across 7 bases. Germline values: CDR1 MGHRA, CDR2 YSYEKL. Losses at the gene ends were 3 bases for V and 1 base for J; bases not matched to a gene: 3. The CDR3 runs 14 residues. The CDR3 DNA reads TGCGCCAGCAGCCAGGGGGAGGGGTCCTACGAGCAGTACTTC. Translating it yields CASSQGEGSYEQYF.

The chain combines TRBV25-1 with TRBJ2-7, with 7 bases matching TRBD2. From germline, CDR1 is MGHDK and CDR2 SYGVNS. V dropped 5 bases and J dropped 0; count of bases not matched to a gene: 13. The CDR3 has 17 amino acids. The CDR3 reads CASSPQAGRDTSYEQYF. CDR3 in DNA: TGTGCCAGCAGTCCCCAGGCAGGGAGGGATACCTCCTACGAGCAGTACTTC.

The chain couples TRBV28 to TRBJ2-3; 8 bases fit TRBD2. This CDR3 comprises 14 residues. After removal of 8 bases from V and 1 base from J, the junction contained 5 bases not matched to a gene. The germline V gene has CDR1 MDHEN and CDR2 SYDVKM. CDR3 in DNA: TGTGCCAGCGGCGGGGGGTCTCGCACAGATACGCAGTATTTT. It encodes CASGGGSRTDTQYF.

The chain links TRBV2 to TRBJ2-5, with TRBD2 as a possible D gene (5 bases). V shed 5 bases and J shed 5 bases, with 12 bases lying between them. Germline V gene lookup returns CDR1 SNHLY and CDR2 FYNNEI. The CDR3 is 13 amino acids. CDR3: CASSLTRSETQYF. CDR3 sequence (DNA): TGTGCCAGCAGTCTTACTAGATCCGAGACCCAGTACTTC.

The chain uses TRBV4-3 and TRBJ1-1; D is unclear. Germline CDR1 reads LGHNA; CDR2 reads YSLEER. The V end lost 1 base, the J end lost 4 bases, and 19 bases lay between the germline ends. This CDR3 contains 17 residues. As DNA, the CDR3 is TGCGCCAGCAGCCAAGGCATCGAACCAGCCGCGGGCACTGAAGCTTTCTTT. Encoded protein: CASSQGIEPAAGTEAFF.

The chain is built from TRBV4-1 and TRBJ2-1; unclear D gene. Germline loops: CDR1 MGHRA, CDR2 YSYEKL. There are 16 residues in the CDR3. V was trimmed by 1 base and J by 1 base, leaving 11 bases between them. CDR3 coding DNA: TGCGCCAGCAGCCAAGTTGACATGGTTTCCTACAATGAGCAGTTCTTC. Protein: CASSQVDMVSYNEQFF.